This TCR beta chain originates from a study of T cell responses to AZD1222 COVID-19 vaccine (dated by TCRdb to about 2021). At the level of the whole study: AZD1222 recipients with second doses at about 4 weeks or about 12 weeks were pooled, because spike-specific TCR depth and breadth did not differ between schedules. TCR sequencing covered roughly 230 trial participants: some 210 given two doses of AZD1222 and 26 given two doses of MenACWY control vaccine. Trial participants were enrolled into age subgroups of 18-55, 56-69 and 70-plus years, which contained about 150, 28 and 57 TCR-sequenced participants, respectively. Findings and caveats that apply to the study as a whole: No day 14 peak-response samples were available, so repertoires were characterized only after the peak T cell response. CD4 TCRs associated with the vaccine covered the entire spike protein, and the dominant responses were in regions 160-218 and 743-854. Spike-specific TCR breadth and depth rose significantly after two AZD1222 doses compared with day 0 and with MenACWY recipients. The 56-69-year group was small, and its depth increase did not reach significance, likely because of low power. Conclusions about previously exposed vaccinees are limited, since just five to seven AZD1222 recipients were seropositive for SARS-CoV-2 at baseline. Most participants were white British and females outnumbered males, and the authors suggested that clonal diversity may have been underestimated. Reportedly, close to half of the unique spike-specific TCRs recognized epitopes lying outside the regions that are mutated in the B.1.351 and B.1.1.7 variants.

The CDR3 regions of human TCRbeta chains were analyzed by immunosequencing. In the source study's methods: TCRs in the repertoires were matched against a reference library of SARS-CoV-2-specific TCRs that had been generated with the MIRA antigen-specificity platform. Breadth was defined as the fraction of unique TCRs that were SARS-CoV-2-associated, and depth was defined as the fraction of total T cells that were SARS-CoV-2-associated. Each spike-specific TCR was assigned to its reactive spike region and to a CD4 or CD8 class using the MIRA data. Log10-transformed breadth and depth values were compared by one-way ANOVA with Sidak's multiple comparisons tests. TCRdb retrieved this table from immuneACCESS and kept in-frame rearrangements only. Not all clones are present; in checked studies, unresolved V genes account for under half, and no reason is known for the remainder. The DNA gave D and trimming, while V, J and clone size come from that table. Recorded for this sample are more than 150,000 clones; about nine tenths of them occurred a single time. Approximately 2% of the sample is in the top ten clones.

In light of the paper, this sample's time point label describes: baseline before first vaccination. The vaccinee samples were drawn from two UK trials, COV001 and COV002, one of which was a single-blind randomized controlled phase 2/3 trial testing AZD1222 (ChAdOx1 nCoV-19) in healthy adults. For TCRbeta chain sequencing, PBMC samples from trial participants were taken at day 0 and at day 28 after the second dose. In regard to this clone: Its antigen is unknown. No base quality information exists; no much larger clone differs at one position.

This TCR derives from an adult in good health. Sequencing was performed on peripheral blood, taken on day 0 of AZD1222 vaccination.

This receptor carries the CDR3 CASSIENRNTEAFF. The DNA sequence reads TGTGCCAGTAGTATAGAAAACAGGAACACTGAAGCTTTCTTT. In this chain, TRBV19 is recombined with TRBJ1-1; the D gene lacks a confident call. There are 14 amino acids in the CDR3, from cysteine to phenylalanine inclusive. CDR3 DNA is the only sequence kept; it has 42 bases, read in frame from the first base. V drops 0 bases and J drops 1 base, leaving 6 bases in between. CDR1 and CDR2 (LNHDA, SQIVND) derive from the germline V gene (reference sequence).